This TCR beta chain is drawn from a study of blood T cell repertoires in COVID-19. Trimming cost V 3 bases and J 9 bases; bases outside gene matches: 6. Germline V gives CDR1 MNHEY, CDR2 SMNVEV (reference sequence). CDR3 length equals 15 residues. Donors were grouped by their self-reported clinical history. Clones were sequenced by immunoSEQ multiplex PCR, and TCRdb holds only the in-frame ones, with some missing. The top ten hold around 9.2% of the sample, which has around 200,000 clones, 80% to 90% seen once. Sample: PBMCs or T cells enriched from blood (not recorded which). The gene calls are TRBV27 and TRBJ1-6; 9 bases are a match to TRBD1. The TCR sequence derives from a man aged 40-49 years who had recovered from COVID-19. In DNA form, the CDR3 reads TGTGCCAGCAGTTTTGGGACAGGGATGCGTTCACCCCTCCACTTT. Residues: CASSFGTGMRSPLHF.